Listed below are T cell receptor beta chains from one sample, sequenced in a study of T cell responses to AZD1222 COVID-19 vaccine. Clones were read by immunoSEQ multiplex PCR, and TCRdb kept only the in-frame ones, dropping some. The table lists around 88,000 clones, 88% of them singletons. The starting material was peripheral blood, obtained on day 0 of MenACWY control vaccination. The receptors originated from an adult in good health. Both conserved end residues are part of each CDR3. The D gene is left open where the match is weak. A row's size may be missing; if present it is once, few, many or a size class.

TRBV5-6,TRBJ1-1,.,.,TGTGCCAGCCATAGACAGAGATTCATGAACACTGAAGCTTTCTTT,CASHRQRFMNTEAFF
TRBV3-1/TRBV3-2,TRBJ2-2,.,.,TGTGCCAGCAGCCAATTAGCGAACACCGGGGAGCTGTTTTTT,CASSQLANTGELFF
TRBV25-1,TRBJ1-2,.,.,TGTGCCAGCAGTGACAGGGCGCGGTCCGGCTACACCTTC,CASSDRARSGYTF
TRBV19,TRBJ1-5,few,.,TGTGCCAGTAGTGCCCCCCCCGGGGAGGGTCGACAGCCCCAGCATTTT,CASSAPPGEGRQPQHF
TRBV5-5,TRBJ1-3,.,.,TGTGCCAGCAGCTTGAGAGTCTCTGGAAACACCATATATTTT,CASSLRVSGNTIYF
TRBV12-3/TRBV12-4,TRBJ1-2,once,.,TGTGCCAGCAGTTTAGGAGGGGGGCTCGGCTACACCTTC,CASSLGGGLGYTF
TRBV10-2,TRBJ2-7,.,TRBD2,TGCGCCAGCAAGGCCCCCGTATTTTTTGGGCGGGGGTTCTCCTACGAGCAGTACTTC,CASKAPVFFGRGFSYEQYF
TRBV2,TRBJ1-2,.,TRBD1,TGTGCCAGCAGTCCCCAGATTGGACAGGGAGGCGGCTACACCTTC,CASSPQIGQGGGYTF
TRBV10-2,TRBJ1-5,.,.,TGCGCCAGCAGTGAGTCGGGACATCGCAATCAGCCCCAGCATTTT,CASSESGHRNQPQHF
TRBV27,TRBJ1-5,once,.,TGTGCCAGCAGTTTACAGGGGTCCAATCAGCCCCAGCATTTT,CASSLQGSNQPQHF
TRBV12-3/TRBV12-4,TRBJ1-6,.,.,TGTGCCAGCAGTTTAGGCAGGGATTCACCCCTCCACTTT,CASSLGRDSPLHF
TRBV27,TRBJ2-7,.,TRBD2,TGTGCCAGCCGGTACGGTGGGAGGGTCGGATCCTACGAGCAGTACTTC,CASRYGGRVGSYEQYF
TRBV30,TRBJ1-1,.,.,TGTGCCTGGGGCGCCCCGGGCCTAAAAGCTTTCTTT,CAWGAPGLKAFF
TRBV24-1,TRBJ2-1,.,.,TGTGCCACCAGTTCCCAACGGACAGGGAGGGGCAATGAGCAGTTCTTC,CATSSQRTGRGNEQFF
TRBV29-1,TRBJ2-3,once,TRBD1,TGCAGCGTCCTTAGACAGGGGGCGAGGACAGATACGCAGTATTTT,CSVLRQGARTDTQYF
TRBV15,TRBJ1-5,once,.,TGTGCCACCCAACCCTGGGGAGGGAGCAATCAGCCCCAGCATTTT,CATQPWGGSNQPQHF
TRBV5-4,TRBJ2-5,.,.,TGTGCCAGCAGCTTGGCCGTAGGGGCAAGGTTTGAGACCCAGTACTTC,CASSLAVGARFETQYF
TRBV28,TRBJ1-5,.,TRBD1,TGTGCCAGCAGTTTATGGCAGGGGGTGGGTCAGCCCCAGCATTTT,CASSLWQGVGQPQHF
TRBV2,TRBJ1-1,once,.,TGTGCCAGCAGTAATATGGGGGGGGACACTGAAGCTTTCTTT,CASSNMGGDTEAFF
TRBV9,TRBJ2-3,few,TRBD1,TGTGCCAGCAGCGTGTCGGGAGGGACAGGGGGCCTAGATACGCAGTATTTT,CASSVSGGTGGLDTQYF
TRBV14,TRBJ2-2,.,.,TGTGCCAGCAGCCAAGCCAAAAACACCGGGGAGCTGTTTTTT,CASSQAKNTGELFF
TRBV30,TRBJ1-6,.,.,TGTGCCTGGAGAGAGGACAGTTGGAATTCACCCCTCCACTTT,CAWREDSWNSPLHF
TRBV9,TRBJ1-1,.,.,TGTGCCAGCAGCGTCTCAGGGAAGACTGAAGCTTTCTTT,CASSVSGKTEAFF
TRBV28,TRBJ2-2,.,.,TGTGCCAGCAGTCTAGGGGTGCTCTTGAACACCGGGGAGCTGTTTTTT,CASSLGVLLNTGELFF
TRBV7-2,TRBJ2-7,.,.,TGTGCCAGCAGCCATTATCGGGGCCAGGTCGCCTTC,CASSHYRGQVAF
TRBV11-1,TRBJ2-6,.,.,TGTGCCAGCAGCGCGGACAGCTCGGGGGCCAACGTCCTGACTTTC,CASSADSSGANVLTF
TRBV13,TRBJ1-1,.,.,TGTGCCAGCAGCCTAGGGACTGCGGAGCGAGCTTTCTTT,CASSLGTAERAFF
TRBV27,TRBJ1-6,.,.,TGTGCCAGCAAGGTGTACTCCTATAATTCACCCCTCCACTTT,CASKVYSYNSPLHF
TRBV6-6,TRBJ2-1,.,TRBD2,TGTGCCAGCAGTTGGGGACTAGGGAATGAGCAGTTCTTC,CASSWGLGNEQFF
TRBV7-9,TRBJ2-7,few,.,TGTGCCAGCAGCTTAACCGGGTACGAGCAGTACTTC,CASSLTGYEQYF
TRBV5-1,TRBJ2-1,.,TRBD2,TGCGCCAGCAGCTTAGCGGGGGGGCCTGGGAATGAGCAGTTCTTC,CASSLAGGPGNEQFF
TRBV5-4,TRBJ2-1,.,TRBD1,TGTGCCAGCAGCTCAACCGGGACAGGGGACTACAATGAGCAGTTCTTC,CASSSTGTGDYNEQFF
TRBV19,TRBJ2-3,.,TRBD1,TGTGCCAGTAGTATAAGGACAGGGGGTGCAGATACGCAGTATTTT,CASSIRTGGADTQYF
TRBV19,TRBJ1-1,.,.,TGTGCCAGTAGTATAGATCGGCAGGGCCGGGCTTTCTTT,CASSIDRQGRAFF
TRBV4-3,TRBJ1-2,.,.,TGCGCCAGCAGCCAAGACGGGGGAAATGTGCGCGGCTACACCTTC,CASSQDGGNVRGYTF
TRBV3-1/TRBV3-2,TRBJ2-1,.,TRBD2,TGTGCCACCCGGACTAGCGGGGGCCCCCCCTCCTACAATGAGCAGTTCTTC,CATRTSGGPPSYNEQFF
TRBV6-5,TRBJ1-1,.,TRBD1,TGTGCCAGCCGGGGACAGCCGGACACTGAAGCTTTCTTT,CASRGQPDTEAFF
TRBV11-2,TRBJ1-2,.,.,TGTGCCAGCAGCTCCGAGGGGTATGGCTACACCTTC,CASSSEGYGYTF
TRBV19,TRBJ2-3,once,.,TGTGCCACCGGTCAGGGTTCACCTAGCACAGATACGCAGTATTTT,CATGQGSPSTDTQYF
TRBV28,TRBJ1-2,.,.,TGTGCCAGCACCGAGTGGCAGTATGGCTACACCTTC,CASTEWQYGYTF
TRBV7-2,TRBJ1-5,.,TRBD1,TGTGCCATCTCGAACCAGGGGGGGACCAATCAGCCCCAGCATTTT,CAISNQGGTNQPQHF
TRBV30,TRBJ1-5,.,.,TGTGCCTGGAGTCCCCCGGGGGGCAACAATCAGCCCCAGCATTTT,CAWSPPGGNNQPQHF
TRBV2,TRBJ2-5,.,TRBD2,TGTGCCAGCACCGCGACTAGCGGGGGGGCGGAGGGGACCCAGTACTTC,CASTATSGGAEGTQYF
TRBV4-3,TRBJ1-2,once,.,TGCGCCAGCAGCCAAGATGGGCAGGGAGGGTCCGGTGGCTACACCTTC,CASSQDGQGGSGGYTF
TRBV7-9,TRBJ2-3,.,TRBD2,TGTGCCAGCGAATCTAGCGGGAACACAGATACGCAGTATTTT,CASESSGNTDTQYF
TRBV6-5,TRBJ2-7,.,.,TGTGCCAGCACCTTAGGGGGGGTCGACGAGCAGTACTTC,CASTLGGVDEQYF
TRBV2,TRBJ2-1,.,.,TGTGCCAGCCGCCCCGGGACTGGCTACAATGAGCAGTTCTTC,CASRPGTGYNEQFF
TRBV6-5,TRBJ2-4,.,.,TGTGCCAGCAGTTACTCGAGACCCCCGGAGGGCATTCAGTACTTC,CASSYSRPPEGIQYF
TRBV6-5,TRBJ1-6,.,.,TGTGCCAGCAGACTAGGGCTCTCACCCCTCCACTTT,CASRLGLSPLHF
TRBV11-2,TRBJ1-5,.,.,TGTGCCAGCAGCTTAGAGAGCAATCAGCCCCAGCATTTT,CASSLESNQPQHF
TRBV11-2,TRBJ1-2,.,.,TGTGCCAGCAGCTTATCTAGCGGGGCGGATGGCTACACCTTC,CASSLSSGADGYTF
TRBV5-1,TRBJ2-3,once,.,TGCGCCAGCAGCCTTGTAGAAGGGACAGATACGCAGTATTTT,CASSLVEGTDTQYF
TRBV28,TRBJ2-1,.,TRBD2,TGTGCCAGCAGGTCCCTTAGTTTGGGGGGGGACGGGAAGAGCTCCTACAATGAGCAGTTCTTC,CASRSLSLGGDGKSSYNEQFF
TRBV9,TRBJ1-1,few,.,TGTGCCAGCAGCACAACAGGAGGGAGAACTGAAGCTTTCTTT,CASSTTGGRTEAFF
TRBV6-5,TRBJ2-1,.,.,TGTGCCACGAAAATTAGTACACGGAATGAGCAGTTCTTC,CATKISTRNEQFF